This TCR beta chain was obtained from a study of T cell changes during pregnancy in multiple sclerosis. Data came from immunoSEQ multiplex PCR; TCRdb stores just in-frame clones and leaves some out. The top ten clones hold about 0.61% of a sample with 70,000 to 80,000 clones, approximately 94% of them seen once. J was trimmed by 5 bases and V by 0 bases; bases with no gene match: 4. CDR1 is SGHKS, CDR2 YYEKEE, per germline (reference sequence). The CDR3 is made up of 14 amino acids. This sample comprised peripheral blood, obtained in the third trimester of pregnancy. The V call is TRBV5-5, the J call TRBJ1-2; 7 bases map to TRBD1. This receptor was taken from a female donor with multiple sclerosis, enrolled in a pregnancy study. The CDR3 coding sequence is TGTGCCAGCAGCTTGGCCAGGGGGAGGTATGGCTACACCTTC. This codes for CASSLARGRYGYTF.